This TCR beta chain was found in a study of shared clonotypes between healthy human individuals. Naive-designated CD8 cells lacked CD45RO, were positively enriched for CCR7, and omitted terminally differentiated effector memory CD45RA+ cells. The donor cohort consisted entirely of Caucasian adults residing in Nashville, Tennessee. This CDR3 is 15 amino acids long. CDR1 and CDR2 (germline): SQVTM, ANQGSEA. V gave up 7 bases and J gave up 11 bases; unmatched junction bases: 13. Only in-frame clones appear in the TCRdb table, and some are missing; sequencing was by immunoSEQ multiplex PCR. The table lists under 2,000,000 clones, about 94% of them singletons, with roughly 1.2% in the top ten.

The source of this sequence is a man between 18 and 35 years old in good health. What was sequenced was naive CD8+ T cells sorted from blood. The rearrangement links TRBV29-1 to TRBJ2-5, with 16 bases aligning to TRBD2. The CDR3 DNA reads TGCAGCGCCGCCGGGACTAGCGGGGGGGGCTGGCCACAGTACTTC. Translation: CSAAGTSGGGWPQYF. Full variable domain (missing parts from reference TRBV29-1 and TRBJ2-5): SAVISQKPSRDICQRGTSLTIQCQVDSQVTMMFWYRQQPGQSLTLIATANQGSEATYESGFVIDKFPISRPNLTFSTLTVSNMSPEDSSIYLCSAAGTSGGGWPQYFGPGTRLLVL.